The T cell receptor beta chain described here comes from a study of blood T cell repertoires in COVID-19. Study-wide context: From T cells, B-cell-depleted T cells, or PBMCs came the material, which was cDNA or gDNA.

Methods used by the authors: Reference gene primer amplification gave estimated nucleated cell counts. Profiling relied on immunoSEQ multiplex PCR, and the TCRdb table lists in-frame clones only, not all of them. Clone size and V and J calls were adopted from that table, with D and trimming inferred from the DNA. The repertoire consists of some 77,000 clones, with 85% to 90% occurring once and the leading ten covering 4.3%. Germline values: CDR1 KGHSH, CDR2 LQKENI. The CDR3 extends over 15 amino acids. V gave up 3 bases and J gave up 4 bases, with 15 bases separating them. The J gene is TRBJ1-2, the V gene TRBV18, with D perhaps matching TRBD1 (5 bases). Material: peripheral blood. The clonotype comes from a woman of 80 years or more with active or convalescent COVID-19. In nucleotides, the CDR3 is TGTGCCAGCTCACCGTCCCCCGCCGGGGGCTATGGCTACACCTTC. This gives the protein CASSPSPAGGYGYTF.